This entry concerns a single TCR beta chain. There are a few counts of this clonotype. Its target antigen remains unknown. No base quality information exists; no much larger clone differs at one position. Receptor libraries were prepared by PCR. Sequencing was performed on an Illumina HiSeq 2500. Molecular barcoding was employed in the preparation of TCR libraries, with unique molecular identifiers being used to normalize TCRbeta repertoire quantification. TCRdb handled the public reads itself, with Q25 trimming in fastp and clone calling in MiXCR, and kept productive beta chains. Under each unique CDR3 protein, matching rows form one entry showing the most common genes and DNA. The sample table contains 700,000 or so distinct CDR3 sequences; only one count was recorded for less than 15% of them. The leading ten clones occupy about 0.77% of the sample. The data were obtained in a study of T-cell reconstitution after alpha-beta-depleted transplantation in children (dated by TCRdb to 2016 to 2017). Turning to the overall study: Using TCR repertoire profiling, the study followed T-cell immune reconstitution in a quantitative way in children after TCRalphabeta/CD19-depleted allogeneic hematopoietic cell transplantation. The research as a whole found: In some patients, high TCRbeta diversity at day 60 was attributed to recipient T cells and intrathymic progenitors that had survived conditioning. Over the following months the frequencies of hyperexpanded clones went down, and after one year T-cell counts and TCRbeta diversity were mostly credited to newly produced T cells. About two months after transplant, the apparently early recovery of alphabetaT-cell counts reportedly depended on just several hundred clones that had expanded rapidly and came from non-depleted graft cells.

The sample's treatment or condition label, in plain terms: allogeneic hematopoietic cell transplantation with graft depleted of TCRalphabeta T cells and CD19 B cells. The children who served as transplant recipients had been given grafts of TCRalphabeta/CD19-depleted allogeneic hematopoietic cells. The sequences come from PBMCs, collected before TCRalphabeta/CD19-depleted stem cell transplant. The sequence came from a girl aged 2-10 years with congenital amegakaryocytic thrombocytopenia, due to receive a stem cell transplant.

The sequenced DNA: TGCAGTGGGGCTTCGGCGGGAGGTTTCTACAATGAGCAGTTCTTC. It translates to CSGASAGGFYNEQFF. The rearrangement joined TRBV20-1 to TRBJ2-1; 8 bases in the junction line up with TRBD2. V lost 7 bases and J lost 3 bases, and the count of bases not matched to a germline gene is 11. CDR1 and CDR2 are read off the germline V gene (reference sequence) as DFQATT and SNEGSKA. The CDR3 spans 15 residues, from the cysteine through the phenylalanine. Only the CDR3 portion is preserved as DNA: 45 bases, with reading frame beginning at the first base.